One sample yielded the 20 T cell receptor beta chains listed below, sequenced in a study of early stage breast cancer tumors. The method was immunoSEQ multiplex PCR; TCRdb's version includes in-frame clones alone and lacks a portion of them. The sample has roughly 30,000 clones, under 60% seen once. Sequencing used breast tumor tissue. Receptor source: a person aged 45 to 60 with breast cancer.

This clone occurred once. The CDR3 spells CASSRGTGKSYEQYF. The DNA of the CDR3 is TGCGCCAGCAGTCGGGGGACCGGGAAAAGCTACGAGCAGTACTTC. This sequence joins TRBV10-1 and TRBJ2-7, with TRBD2 as a possible D gene (6 bases). The CDR3 totals 15 residues. The V end was cut by 5 bases, the J end by 3 bases, with 17 bases between. Germline-derived CDR1 and CDR2 are WNHNN and SYGVQD (reference sequence).

This clone was counted only a few times. The rearrangement joins TRBV21-1 to TRBJ2-3; the table names TRBD2, a call not compared with the DNA. TRBV21-1 is classified as a pseudogene. The CDR3 runs 19 residues. The CDR3 nucleotides read TGTGCCAGCAGCAAGAAAGGCCTGCACCGGGACTATGACACAGATACGCAGTATTTT. Amino acid sequence: CASSKKGLHRDYDTDTQYF.

By proportion, this clone is medium-sized. J is TRBJ2-7 and V is TRBV27; 10 bases match TRBD1. Unmatched junction bases numbered 8, after V lost 5 bases and J lost 7 bases. Germline CDR1 reads MNHEY; CDR2 reads SMNVEV (reference sequence). The CDR3 totals 14 residues. The CDR3 DNA reads as TGTGCCAGCAGTGAATCCGGGACAGGGGAAGAGCAGTACTTC. It specifies CASSESGTGEEQYF.

The genes are TRBV5-6 and TRBJ2-3, with 8 bases lining up with TRBD2. V lost 4 bases and J lost 5; bases outside the gene matches: 9. CDR1 is SGHDT, CDR2 YYEEEE, per germline. The CDR3 runs 15 residues. This CDR3 reads CASSPGGGPLDTQYF. For the CDR3, the DNA is TGTGCCAGCAGCCCGGGGGGGGGCCCCCTAGATACGCAGTATTTT.

The J gene is TRBJ1-1, the V gene TRBV6-6; 8 bases are shared with TRBD1. In germline, CDR1 is MNHNY, CDR2 SVGAGI (reference sequence). Germline trimming cut 5 bases from V and 2 bases from J; bases unmatched to any gene: 7. CDR3 size: 15 residues. The CDR3 loop is CASSDRQGLNTEAFF. The DNA for the CDR3 is TGTGCCAGCAGTGACCGACAGGGGCTCAACACTGAAGCTTTCTTT.

This clone was seen a few times. The chain recombines TRBV7-2 with TRBJ2-3, with unresolved D. Germline values: CDR1 SGHTA, CDR2 FQGNSA. V lost 5 bases and J 0 bases, leaving 3 bases between the germline ends. This CDR3 has 12 residues. CDR3: CASSLSTDTQYF. CDR3 bases: TGTGCCAGCAGCCTGAGCACAGATACGCAGTATTTT.

V and J are TRBV4-1 and TRBJ2-3; 8 positions match TRBD2. Germline V lookup: CDR1 MGHRA, CDR2 YSYEKL. The CDR3 consists of 17 residues. The junction had 11 bases not matched to a gene; V was cut back by 1 base and J by 5 bases. CDR3 residues: CASSQGRGLDRRDTQYF. For the CDR3, the DNA is TGCGCCAGCAGCCAAGGTCGGGGACTAGATAGAAGAGATACGCAGTATTTT.

This sequence joins TRBV29-1 and TRBJ2-7; the match to TRBD2 covers 12 bases. In germline, CDR1 is SQVTM, CDR2 ANQGSEA. The CDR3 is made up of 15 amino acids. The junction had 4 bases not matched to a gene; V was cut back by 4 bases and J by 0 bases. The CDR3: CSVVLAGGPSYEQYF. The CDR3 nucleotides read TGCAGCGTTGTCCTAGCGGGAGGGCCCTCCTACGAGCAGTACTTC.

The J gene is TRBJ2-7, the V gene TRBV11-2, with 7 bases that match TRBD1. The V gene's germline CDR1 is SGHAT and CDR2 FQNNGV. The CDR3 runs 16 residues. The V segment lost 1 base and the J segment 6 bases; nucleotides outside the gene matches: 12. DNA of the CDR3: TGTGCCAGCAGCTTAGTTCTCAACAGGGGTTCGGGCGAGCAGTACTTC. Translation: CASSLVLNRGSGEQYF.

The rearrangement links TRBV6-1 to TRBJ1-1, with D unclear. In germline, CDR1 is MNHNS, CDR2 SASEGT. The ends were cut back, 7 bases at V and 1 base at J, with 13 bases in the middle. There are 14 residues in the CDR3. CDR3 bases: TGTGCCAGCACGAGAGGGCCGGCGAACACTGAAGCTTTCTTT. Translation: CASTRGPANTEAFF.

The chain couples TRBV7-9 to TRBJ2-3; 7 positions match TRBD2. The germline V gene encodes CDR1 SEHNR and CDR2 FQNEAQ (reference sequence). J gave up 2 bases and V 5 bases, and 4 bases lay outside the gene matches. The CDR3 spans 14 residues. CDR3 DNA: TGTGCCAGCAGCCTGGGACTAACCACAGATACGCAGTATTTT. This encodes CASSLGLTTDTQYF.

The chain combines TRBV21-1 with TRBJ1-2. TRBV21-1 is assigned pseudogene status. CDR3 size: 16 residues. CDR3 DNA: TGTGCCAGCAGCAAAAGGAGACGTAGGGCTAACTATGGCTACACCTTC. This encodes CASSKRRRRANYGYTF.

V gene TRBV9 combines with J gene TRBJ2-3; D not resolved. This CDR3 region has 16 residues. Germline assignment: CDR1 SGDLS and CDR2 YYNGEE. Trimming cost V 1 base and J 2 bases, with 14 bases left between them. The CDR3, as DNA: TGTGCCAGCAGCGTATCGGCCTCCTCCGTCACAGATACGCAGTATTTT. Translation gives CASSVSASSVTDTQYF.

V is TRBV27 and J is TRBJ1-3; D gene uncertain. Germline V gives CDR1 MNHEY, CDR2 SMNVEV (reference sequence). The CDR3 has 13 amino acids. Trimming took 2 bases from V and 8 from J, leaving 10 bases between them. The DNA of the CDR3 is TGTGCCAGCAGTTTAATTCCCGGGGACACCATATATTTT. It is translated as CASSLIPGDTIYF.

The chain has TRBV28 and TRBJ2-7; TRBD1 matches at 7 bases. CDR3 size: 16 residues. Trimming took 4 bases from V and 2 from J; bases not matched to a gene: 11. From germline, CDR1 is MDHEN and CDR2 SYDVKM. CDR3 residues: CASSSTGQRVPYEQYF. The CDR3, as DNA: TGTGCCAGCAGTTCGACAGGGCAGCGTGTTCCCTACGAGCAGTACTTC.

The chain couples TRBV19 to TRBJ2-3; 8 nucleotides agree with TRBD1. J was trimmed by 3 bases and V by 5 bases; bases with no gene match: 7. CDR3 length: 15 residues. The V gene's germline CDR1 is LNHDA and CDR2 SQIVND (reference sequence). CDR3 nucleotides: TGTGCCAGTAGTCCCTTACAGGGGGTTACAGATACGCAGTATTTT. This encodes CASSPLQGVTDTQYF.

The rearrangement uses TRBV5-1 and TRBJ2-1, with a weak D call TRBD2 (6 bases). Trimming shortened V by 1 base and J by 7 bases, and 9 bases separated the two germline ends. The V gene's germline CDR1 is SGHRS and CDR2 YFSETQ. The CDR3 runs 13 residues. CDR3 bases: TGCGCCAGCAGCTTGCGGCGGGATAATGAGCAGTTCTTC. Its protein is CASSLRRDNEQFF.

This clone has just a few counts. The gene calls are TRBV5-6 and TRBJ2-7; D may be TRBD2 (6 bases). This CDR3 is built from 13 residues. V lost 0 bases and J 6 bases, leaving 10 bases between the germline ends. Germline values: CDR1 SGHDT, CDR2 YYEEEE. CDR3 region: CASSLASVGEQYF. In nucleotides, the CDR3 is TGTGCCAGCAGCTTGGCTAGCGTGGGCGAGCAGTACTTC. Supplemented by reference TRBV5-6 and TRBJ2-7, the full variable domain reads DAGVTQSPTHLIKTRGQQVTLRCSPKSGHDTVSWYQQALGQGPQFIFQYYEEEERQRGNFPDRFSGHQFPNYSSELNVNALLLGDSALYLCASSLASVGEQYFGPGTRLTVT.

V usage is TRBV6-1 and J usage is TRBJ2-7, with D perhaps matching TRBD1 (9 bases). V was cut by 7 bases and J by 4 bases, with 17 bases left in between. The CDR3 has 14 amino acids. Per germline, CDR1 MNHNS and CDR2 SASEGT. CDR3 region: CASTGGTGRYEQYF. The CDR3 DNA is TGTGCCAGCACGGGGGGGACAGGGCGATACGAGCAGTACTTC.

J is TRBJ1-1 and V is TRBV4-1; the match to TRBD1 covers 10 bases. With 5 bases clipped from V and 1 base from J, the junction kept 4 bases outside the gene matches. The length of the CDR3 is 15 residues. CDR1 MGHRA and CDR2 YSYEKL come from the germline V gene. CDR3 sequence: CASSSWTGGNTEAFF. For the CDR3, the DNA is TGCGCCAGCAGCTCCTGGACAGGGGGGAACACTGAAGCTTTCTTT.